This passage covers 12 T cell receptor beta chains from one sample sequenced in a study of Ad26.COV2.S vaccination and SARS-CoV-2 variants. Clones were read by immunoSEQ multiplex PCR, and TCRdb kept only the in-frame ones, dropping some. The repertoire has 300,000 to 500,000 clones, approximately 91% of them found once; the top ten carry 3% to 3.5%. The treatment denotes: roughly 20 received Ad26.COV2.S at low or high dose, single or two shots; about five received placebo; per-sample allocation not given. After the first vaccine or placebo injection, samples were drawn on day 63. The starting material was peripheral blood, obtained in a trial of Ad26.COV2.S vaccine versus placebo. Source of these receptors: a person between 18 and 65 years old who received the Ad26.COV2.S COVID-19 vaccine or a placebo.

This clone was seen once. The chain couples TRBV3-1 (or the pseudogene TRBV3-2) to TRBJ1-4; D gene ambiguous. Germline CDR1 reads LGHDT; CDR2 reads YNNKEL (reference sequence). The V and J ends lost 7 bases and 8 bases respectively, with 14 bases between them. This CDR3 is built from 13 residues. The CDR3 loop is CASKDPLGEKLFF. The CDR3, as DNA: TGTGCCAGCAAGGACCCTCTTGGCGAAAAACTGTTTTTT.

This sequence joins TRBV15 and TRBJ2-2, with TRBD1 identical over 8 bases. Germline values: CDR1 LNHNV, CDR2 YYDKDF (reference sequence). This CDR3 is built from 16 residues. Trimming cost V 1 base and J 7 bases; bases outside gene matches: 8. The DNA for the CDR3 is TGTGCCACCAGCAGAGGGCCAGGGGGCGCGGGCGGGGAGCTGTTTTTT. Amino acid sequence: CATSRGPGGAGGELFF.

This clone was counted once. The chain's CDR3 is CASSLGGVSTEAFF. The CDR3 DNA sequence: TGCGCCAGCAGCTTGGGCGGGGTTAGCACTGAAGCTTTCTTT. The gene calls are TRBV5-1 and TRBJ1-1; D not resolved. Germline lookup yields CDR1 SGHRS and CDR2 YFSETQ. The CDR3 is 14 amino acids. V was shortened by 0 bases and J by 4 bases, with 10 bases between the two germline ends.

CDR3 sequence (DNA): TGTGCCACCAGTGATGGGACAAACTACGAGCAGTACTTC. Protein product: CATSDGTNYEQYF. This chain links TRBV24-1 with TRBJ2-7; tentatively, D is TRBD1 (6 bases). Trimming removed 3 bases at V and 3 bases at J, with 8 bases between. Germline CDR1 and CDR2: KGHDR and SFDVKD. CDR3 size: 13 residues.

The chain joins TRBV2 to TRBJ2-1, with D perhaps TRBD2 (6 bases). The germline V and J ends were trimmed by 7 bases and 5 bases, with 21 bases remaining between them. Germline lookup yields CDR1 SNHLY and CDR2 FYNNEI. The CDR3 is made up of 16 amino acids. The CDR3 sequence is CASMEGTLLMHNEQFF. DNA of the CDR3: TGTGCCAGCATGGAGGGGACCTTACTTATGCACAATGAGCAGTTCTTC.

The chain carries TRBV6-5 and TRBJ2-7; unclear D gene. This CDR3 has 13 residues. The germline V gene has CDR1 MNHEY and CDR2 SVGAGI. Trimming took off 6 bases at V and 6 bases at J, with 15 bases between the two ends. The CDR3: CASSSLIGLEQYF. For the CDR3, the DNA is TGTGCCAGCAGCAGCCTCATAGGGCTCGAGCAGTACTTC.

With respect to this clone: The sample carries other DNA sequences with the same CDR3. The V call is TRBV27, the J call TRBJ2-5; unclear D gene. The CDR3 totals 11 residues. The V end was cut by 2 bases, the J end by 4 bases, with 2 bases between. Germline CDR1 reads MNHEY; CDR2 reads SMNVEV (reference sequence). This CDR3 reads CASSLGETQYF. The CDR3 DNA reads TGTGCCAGCAGTTTAGGAGAGACCCAGTACTTC.

The chain employs TRBV19 and TRBJ2-7, with 7 bases matching TRBD1. CDR1 is LNHDA, CDR2 SQIVND, per germline (reference sequence). The CDR3 runs 13 residues. V lost 4 bases, J lost 6 bases, and 6 bases stayed unmatched. Written as DNA, the CDR3 is TGTGCCAGTAGTAGGGCGACAGGGCCCGAGCAGTACTTC. Translating it yields CASSRATGPEQYF.

V and J are TRBV12-3 or TRBV12-4 and TRBJ2-1; a weak D match, TRBD1 (7 bases). V shed 7 bases and J shed 7 bases, with 14 bases lying between them. There are 13 residues in the CDR3. CDR3 sequence (DNA): TGTGCCAGCATCCCGACAGGGAGGAATGAGCAGTTCTTC. Its protein product is CASIPTGRNEQFF.

In the case of this clone: Distinct nucleotide sequences in the sample also encode this CDR3. The rearrangement joins TRBV5-1 to TRBJ1-2; weak D call: TRBD1 (5 bases). CDR1 and CDR2 from the germline V gene are SGHRS and YFSETQ. The V end was cut by 1 base, the J end by 6 bases, with 7 bases between. The CDR3 is 12 residues long. The CDR3 bases are TGCGCCAGCAGCTTGCAGGGAAATGGCTACACCTTC. The encoded protein is CASSLQGNGYTF.

The chain is built from TRBV7-9 and TRBJ1-1; D call uncertain. V lost 2 bases and J lost 5, with 6 bases in between. Germline V gives CDR1 SEHNR, CDR2 FQNEAQ (reference sequence). The CDR3 runs to 12 residues. The CDR3 nucleotides are TGTGCCAGCAGCTTAAGTCAGACTGAAGCTTTCTTT. The encoded protein is CASSLSQTEAFF. Full variable domain (outside the CDR3, taken from reference TRBV7-9 and TRBJ1-1): DTGVSQNPRHKITKRGQNVTFRCDPISEHNRLYWYRQTLGQGPEFLTYFQNEAQLEKSRLLSDRFSAERPKGSFSTLEIQRTEQGDSAMYLCASSLSQTEAFFGQGTRLTVV.

This chain connects TRBV7-8 to TRBJ1-1; D is perhaps TRBD1 (6 bases). The V gene's germline CDR1 is SGHVS and CDR2 FQNEAQ. There are 15 residues in the CDR3. Trimming took 5 bases from V and 1 from J, leaving 14 bases between them. In DNA form, the CDR3 reads TGTGCCAGCAGCCCTACGGACAGTAGGAACACTGAAGCTTTCTTT. It is translated as CASSPTDSRNTEAFF.